The 32 T cell receptor beta chains below come from one sample, sequenced in a study of response to subunit inactivated influenza vaccine (dated by TCRdb to 2016 to 2019). The library came from RT-PCR. Sequencing was performed on an Illumina HiSeq 2500. TCRdb redid the processing of the public reads, applying fastp at Q25 and MiXCR, and retained in-frame beta chains. Rows are combined by CDR3 protein, so each entry shows the most common genes and DNA. The sample contains approximately 250,000 distinct CDR3 sequences, approximately 12% of them found a single time. Together, the top ten hold 7.8% of the sample. The sample consisted of non-naive T cells sorted from PBMCs, taken around 14 days before vaccination. The sample's cell subset or site label, decoded: memory T cell fraction. Every receptor here comes from a man aged 50 to 59 who received an inactivated influenza vaccine. Donor details come from another sample of the same person, matched by shared clones.

The DNA of the CDR3 is TGCGCCAGCAGCCCGGAGGGGATCTACGAGCAGTACTTC. This sequence encodes CASSPEGIYEQYF. This chain joins TRBV5-1 and TRBJ2-7; D may be TRBD2 (6 bases). The V and J ends lost 4 bases and 3 bases respectively, with 11 bases between them. This CDR3 spans 13 amino acids. The germline V gene encodes CDR1 SGHRS and CDR2 YFSETQ.

This clonotype was counted ten times or more. The rearrangement joins TRBV11-2 to TRBJ2-2; 7 nucleotides agree with TRBD1. The V gene end was trimmed by 5 bases and the J gene end by 7 bases; junction bases not matched to a gene: 10. The germline V gene has CDR1 SGHAT and CDR2 FQNNGV. The CDR3 runs to 15 residues. Here the CDR3 DNA reads TGTGCCAGCAGCGTGGACAGGCAGCACCTCGGGGAGCTGTTTTTT. Translated: CASSVDRQHLGELFF.

The J gene is TRBJ2-1, the V gene TRBV11-2; 8 nucleotides agree with TRBD2. The V gene's germline CDR1 is SGHAT and CDR2 FQNNGV. V lost 3 bases, J lost 7 bases, and 14 bases stayed unmatched. This CDR3 region has 17 residues. Written as DNA, the CDR3 is TGTGCCAGCAGCTTTTCGTCAGCGGGGGCCCCATTTAATGAGCAGTTCTTC. This codes for CASSFSSAGAPFNEQFF.

In this sample, this clonotype turned up many times. The rearrangement links TRBV12-3 or TRBV12-4 to TRBJ2-1, with 8 positions matching TRBD2. After removal of 3 bases from V and 7 bases from J, the junction contained 5 bases not matched to a gene. The CDR3 is 14 amino acids. CDR3 nucleotides: TGTGCCAGCAGTTTTCTAGCGGGCGCGAATGAGCAGTTCTTC. Its protein product is CASSFLAGANEQFF.

In this sample, this clonotype turned up many times. The chain's CDR3 is CASSPPPYRTSKNIQYF. The CDR3 DNA reads as TGTGCCAGCAGCCCTCCCCCATACCGGACTTCGAAAAACATTCAGTACTTC. The rearrangement uses TRBV6-2 or TRBV6-3 and TRBJ2-4; TRBD2 is a possible D gene (5 bases). Germline-derived CDR1 and CDR2 are MNHEY and SVGEGT. This CDR3 has 17 amino acids. Trimming shortened V by 6 bases and J by 4 bases, and 22 bases separated the two germline ends.

The chain employs TRBV7-8 and TRBJ2-3, with 9 bases fitting TRBD2. Per germline, CDR1 SGHVS and CDR2 FQNEAQ. V lost 1 base and J lost 3; bases outside the gene matches: 5. This CDR3 contains 16 residues. The CDR3 coding sequence is TGTGCCAGCAGCTTAGGGCGGCGGGGGGGGACAGATACGCAGTATTTT. This encodes CASSLGRRGGTDTQYF.

This clonotype was seen a few times. This chain links TRBV4-2 with TRBJ2-5; possibly TRBD1 for D (6 bases). This CDR3 is 14 amino acids long. Trimming removed 2 bases from V and 4 bases from J, with 11 bases in between. CDR1 LGHNA and CDR2 YNFKEQ come from the germline V gene. The CDR3: CASSQNRDGETQYF. CDR3 DNA: TGTGCCAGCAGCCAAAACAGGGATGGAGAGACCCAGTACTTC.

This clonotype was recorded a few times. The genes are TRBV24-1 and TRBJ2-3; D unresolved. This CDR3 contains 14 residues. The V gene's germline CDR1 is KGHDR and CDR2 SFDVKD. V was cut by 2 bases and J by 3 bases, with 8 bases left in between. CDR3 sequence (DNA): TGTGCCACCAGTGATTCGACCCGTACAGATACGCAGTATTTT. Amino acids: CATSDSTRTDTQYF.

This clonotype occurred a few times. The chain carries TRBV28 and TRBJ1-5; D is perhaps TRBD1 (5 bases). The CDR3 is 19 amino acids. The germline CDR1 and CDR2 sequences are MDHEN and SYDVKM. V dropped 5 bases and J dropped 5 bases, with 28 bases sitting between them. The DNA for the CDR3 is TGTGCCAGCAGTCTCGGGAGCGCCTGGGGGGTAGGGCATCATCAGCCCCAGCATTTT. Residues: CASSLGSAWGVGHHQPQHF.

In its sample, this clonotype was seen many times. V is TRBV4-3 and J is TRBJ2-5, with D possibly called TRBD1 or TRBD2 (6 bases each). The CDR3 loop spans 16 amino acids. Germline V gives CDR1 LGHNA, CDR2 YSLEER. V was pared by 1 base and J by 2 bases, with 14 bases between. This CDR3 reads CASSQASPGAQETQYF. Written as DNA, the CDR3 is TGCGCCAGCAGCCAAGCCTCCCCGGGGGCGCAAGAGACCCAGTACTTC.

Ten or more counts support this clonotype. This rearrangement joins TRBV12-3 or TRBV12-4 to TRBJ2-6, with 7 positions matching TRBD1. The CDR3 is made up of 17 amino acids. Unmatched junction bases numbered 8, after V lost 6 bases and J lost 0 bases. DNA for the CDR3: TGTGCCAGCAGCCCCCGGACAGGCACCTCTGGGGCCAACGTCCTGACTTTC. Protein sequence: CASSPRTGTSGANVLTF.

A few counts support this clonotype. The chain links TRBV4-1 to TRBJ1-5; D is undetermined. V lost 0 bases to trimming and J lost 7 bases, with 7 bases between them. This CDR3 comprises 13 residues. Germline V gene lookup returns CDR1 MGHRA and CDR2 YSYEKL. The CDR3 region is CASSQDVWQPQHF. The CDR3 nucleotides are TGCGCCAGCAGCCAAGATGTCTGGCAGCCCCAGCATTTT.

In this sample, this clonotype turned up a few times. This rearrangement joins TRBV5-1 to TRBJ2-5; D is unclear. V shed 1 base and J shed 4 bases, with 8 bases lying between them. CDR1 and CDR2 from the germline V gene are SGHRS and YFSETQ. CDR3 size: 13 residues. The CDR3 protein is CASSLSGLETQYF. Written as DNA, the CDR3 is TGCGCCAGCAGCTTGTCAGGTTTAGAGACCCAGTACTTC.

This clonotype was detected only a few times. This chain uses TRBV15 with TRBJ1-3; D possibly corresponds to TRBD1 (6 bases). V shed 0 bases and J shed 0 bases, with 9 bases lying between them. The CDR3 is 16 amino acids. Germline CDR1 is LNHNV and CDR2 is YYDKDF (reference sequence). CDR3 protein: CATSREGGGSGNTIYF. The DNA of the CDR3 is TGTGCCACCAGCAGAGAAGGGGGGGGCTCTGGAAACACCATATATTTT.

The table lists this clonotype with many counts. V usage is TRBV10-3 and J usage is TRBJ1-5; 9 bases align to TRBD1. The CDR3 length is 15 residues. V lost 5 bases to trimming and J lost 6 bases; unmatched junction nucleotides: 8. Germline CDR1 is ENHRY and CDR2 is SYGVKD. The DNA of the CDR3 is TGTGCCATCAGTTCGGACAGGGGATATTCTCAGCCCCAGCATTTT. This gives the protein CAISSDRGYSQPQHF.

The chain is built from TRBV7-9 and TRBJ2-5; D call uncertain. Germline V CDR1 and CDR2: SEHNR, FQNEAQ (reference sequence). V lost 3 bases and J 1 base, leaving 3 bases between the germline ends. The CDR3 contains 12 residues. The CDR3 DNA sequence: TGTGCCAGCAGCTTTTCCCAAGAGACCCAGTACTTC. Residues: CASSFSQETQYF.

The chain is built from TRBV11-2 and TRBJ2-6, with 10 bases matching TRBD1. Losses at the gene ends were 3 bases for V and 1 base for J; bases not matched to a gene: 6. This CDR3 spans 18 amino acids. Germline V lookup: CDR1 SGHAT, CDR2 FQNNGV. CDR3 amino acids: CASSFSTGGASGANVLTF. CDR3 coding DNA: TGTGCCAGCAGCTTTTCGACAGGGGGCGCATCTGGGGCCAACGTCCTGACTTTC. Full variable domain (outside the CDR3, taken from reference TRBV11-2 and TRBJ2-6): EAGVAQSPRYKIIEKRQSVAFWCNPISGHATLYWYQQILGQGPKLLIQFQNNGVVDDSQLPKDRFSAERLKGVDSTLKIQPAKLEDSAVYLCASSFSTGGASGANVLTFGAGSRLTVL.

The rearrangement joins TRBV9 to TRBJ2-3; 10 nucleotides agree with TRBD1. The junction had 5 bases not matched to a gene; V was cut back by 4 bases and J by 3 bases. The CDR3 has 15 residues. CDR1 SGDLS and CDR2 YYNGEE come from the germline V gene. The CDR3 here is CASSPGQGRTDTQYF. For the CDR3, the DNA is TGTGCCAGCAGCCCGGGACAGGGGAGGACAGATACGCAGTATTTT.

This clonotype was picked up a small number of times. This chain joins TRBV28 and TRBJ2-7, with 9 nucleotides matching TRBD1. This CDR3 spans 15 amino acids. Germline V CDR1 and CDR2: MDHEN, SYDVKM. With V trimmed by 4 bases and J by 3 bases, 7 bases remained unmatched. The CDR3 nucleotides are TGTGCCAGCAGTTCCTACAGGGGGCTGATCTACGAGCAGTACTTC. Its protein product is CASSSYRGLIYEQYF.

A few counts support this clonotype. CDR3 residues: CSAPPDYGYTF. CDR3 nucleotides: TGCAGTGCTCCCCCCGACTATGGCTACACCTTC. V gene TRBV20-1 combines with J gene TRBJ1-2; D gene ambiguous. The germline CDR1 and CDR2 sequences are DFQATT and SNEGSKA (reference sequence). The CDR3 totals 11 residues. V lost 5 bases and J 3 bases, leaving 7 bases between the germline ends.

Details on this clonotype: Mismatch with germline at one junction end may stem from a read error. V usage is TRBV12-3 or TRBV12-4 and J usage is TRBJ2-7; D gene unclear. The CDR3 loop spans 11 amino acids. In nucleotides, the CDR3 is TGTGCCAGAAGTTTAGTGAGGGAGCAGTACTTC. It is translated as CARSLVREQYF.

This clonotype came up many times. V and J are TRBV7-2 and TRBJ2-1; D not resolved. V shed 2 bases and J shed 8 bases, with 7 bases lying between them. The length of the CDR3 is 12 residues. Germline assignment: CDR1 SGHTA and CDR2 FQGNSA. In nucleotides, the CDR3 is TGTGCCAGCAGCTTAAGGTTCTATGAGCAGTTCTTC. Protein product: CASSLRFYEQFF. The variable domain in full, completed from reference TRBV7-2 and TRBJ2-1, reads GAGVSQSPSNKVTEKGKDVELRCDPISGHTALYWYRQSLGQGLEFLIYFQGNSAPDKSGLPSDRFSAERTGGSVSTLTIQRTQQEDSAVYLCASSLRFYEQFFGPGTRLTVL.

The chain employs TRBV6-5 and TRBJ2-2; 7 nucleotides line up with TRBD1. Germline loops: CDR1 MNHEY, CDR2 SVGAGI. The CDR3 extends over 14 amino acids. V trimming: 4 bases; J trimming: 7 bases; junction bases outside the gene matches: 6. The DNA of the CDR3 is TGTGCCAGCAGTTTCGTACAGGGGATCGGGGAGCTGTTTTTT. Protein sequence: CASSFVQGIGELFF.

Of note for this clonotype: A read error may produce the germline difference seen at one junction end. The chain recombines TRBV28 with TRBJ2-4, with 10 nucleotides matching TRBD2. CDR1 and CDR2 (germline): MDHEN, SYDVKM. The CDR3 runs to 19 residues. In nucleotides, the CDR3 is TGTGCCAGCAGTTTTTGGCTAGCGGGAGTGGCCCCCCCAAAAAGCATTCAGTACTTC. This translates into CASSFWLAGVAPPKSIQYF.

The chain uses TRBV29-1 and TRBJ1-1; D remains unclear. Germline V gives CDR1 SQVTM, CDR2 ANQGSEA. V lost 6 bases and J 3 bases, leaving 11 bases between the germline ends. This CDR3 has 12 residues. This CDR3 is CSVPRAHTEAFF. CDR3 sequence (DNA): TGCAGCGTGCCCCGGGCCCACACTGAAGCTTTCTTT. Full variable domain (remainder filled in from reference TRBV29-1 and TRBJ1-1): SAVISQKPSRDICQRGTSLTIQCQVDSQVTMMFWYRQQPGQSLTLIATANQGSEATYESGFVIDKFPISRPNLTFSTLTVSNMSPEDSSIYLCSVPRAHTEAFFGQGTRLTVV.

This chain connects TRBV6-2 or TRBV6-3 to TRBJ2-2, with a weak D call TRBD2 (5 bases). Trimming pared 7 bases from V and 0 bases from J, leaving 9 bases between. Germline V gene sequence: CDR1 MNHEY, CDR2 SVGEGT. The CDR3 has 14 residues. The CDR3 bases are TGTGCCAGCAAAGTAGCGACGAACACCGGGGAGCTGTTTTTT. This translates into CASKVATNTGELFF.

CDR3 sequence: CASRQLDRSTDTQYF. The DNA of the CDR3 is TGTGCCAGCAGACAGCTCGACAGAAGCACAGATACGCAGTATTTT. The genes are TRBV6-1 and TRBJ2-3; D is possibly TRBD1 (5 bases). The CDR3 runs 15 residues. Germline CDR1 reads MNHNS; CDR2 reads SASEGT. Trimming cost V 6 bases and J 0 bases, with 13 bases left between them.

The chain is built from TRBV5-1 and TRBJ2-5, with 7 nucleotides matching TRBD1. The CDR3 sequence is 16 residues long. Losses at the gene ends were 0 bases for V and 0 bases for J; bases not matched to a gene: 5. Germline V gene data show CDR1 as SGHRS and CDR2 as YFSETQ. The CDR3 region is CASSLGGTDYQETQYF. CDR3 sequence (DNA): TGCGCCAGCAGCTTGGGAGGGACAGACTACCAAGAGACCCAGTACTTC.

J is TRBJ1-1 and V is TRBV5-1; 8 positions match TRBD1. The CDR3 extends over 15 amino acids. V trimming: 0 bases; J trimming: 0 bases; junction bases outside the gene matches: 1. Germline V gene lookup returns CDR1 SGHRS and CDR2 YFSETQ. The CDR3 DNA is TGCGCCAGCAGCTTGGACAGGGGGGTGAACACTGAAGCTTTCTTT. This gives the protein CASSLDRGVNTEAFF.

This clonotype appeared a few times. This chain uses TRBV2 with TRBJ2-5, with TRBD1 as a possible D gene (6 bases). With 2 bases removed from V and 3 bases from J, the gap between germline ends came to 22 bases. This CDR3 has 18 residues. Germline values: CDR1 SNHLY, CDR2 FYNNEI. CDR3 sequence reads: CASSELGFTGREEETQYF. Here the CDR3 DNA reads TGTGCCAGCAGTGAATTGGGGTTTACAGGGAGAGAAGAAGAGACCCAGTACTTC.

This clonotype was detected a few times. The chain joins TRBV20-1 to TRBJ1-2; tentative D call: TRBD1 (6 bases). The CDR3 spans 10 residues. V lost 6 bases to trimming and J lost 8 bases, with 10 bases between them. CDR1 is DFQATT, CDR2 SNEGSKA, per germline (reference sequence). CDR3 DNA sequence: TGCAGTGCGAATGGACAGGGCTACACCTTC. It specifies CSANGQGYTF.

The chain combines TRBV6-1 with TRBJ2-7; TRBD2 is a possible D gene (6 bases). Germline CDR1 is MNHNS and CDR2 is SASEGT. Trimming took 6 bases from V and 0 from J, leaving 9 bases between them. The length of the CDR3 is 13 residues. Written as DNA, the CDR3 is TGTGCCAGCAGCATCGGGGGCTCCTACGAGCAGTACTTC. It translates to CASSIGGSYEQYF.